This T cell receptor beta chain was sequenced for a study of T cell repertoires in cytomegalovirus infection. Study summary: The study used recently identified HLA-C-restricted and well-studied HLA-B-restricted CMV epitopes. Indicated by public TCR beta signatures were CMV infection and matching HLA type.

The CDR3 totals 12 residues. V shed 2 bases and J shed 4 bases, with 3 bases lying between them. Germline loops: CDR1 MRHNA, CDR2 SNTAGT. This clonotype has more than one count but fewer than ten. Its antigen remains unidentified. TCRdb re-called the reads with MiXCR, one entry per CDR3 protein. The sample includes some 800,000 distinct CDR3 sequences, 25% to 35% of them seen just once. This receptor was identified in a human donor in good health (CMV status not recorded). Some clones in this sample may be carry-over from other donors' samples. The gene calls are TRBV6-4 and TRBJ1-5; D is undetermined. This specimen consisted of cultured CD8+ T cells from PBMCs, obtained from culture after CMV antigen stimulation. The CDR3 sequence is CASSDGNQPQHF. DNA of the CDR3: TGTGCCAGCAGTGACGGGAATCAGCCCCAGCATTTT.